This T cell receptor (beta chain) was observed in a study of PD-1 blockade in classical Hodgkin lymphoma. Time point noted: cycle 4 day 1 (C4D1), after 6 weeks of nivolumab. Every patient experienced relapse after autologous stem cell transplantation, and brentuximab vedotin exposure varied. Libraries were prepared by immunoSEQ multiplex PCR; TCRdb keeps only in-frame clonotypes and omits some of them. This sample has around 23,000 clones; over 75% occur once, and the top ten carry around 25%. The CDR3 runs to 17 residues. The source was peripheral blood mononuclear cells (PBMCs), collected before the fourth cycle of nivolumab. This clonotype originated in a human donor with classical Hodgkin lymphoma. This rearrangement joins TRBV21-1 to TRBJ2-5; TRBD1 is the table's D call and was not checked against the DNA. TRBV21-1 is a pseudogene locus. As DNA, the CDR3 is TGTGCCAGCAGATACCCCTCACCGGGACACCACCAAGAGACCCAGTACTTC. It yields the protein CASRYPSPGHHQETQYF.